The rows below give T cell receptor beta chains drawn from one sample of a study of blood T cell repertoires in COVID-19. Sequencing was performed with immunoSEQ multiplex PCR; in TCRdb, only in-frame clones are kept and a portion is missing. Among about 230,000 clones, roughly 86% were seen once, and the ten largest hold 3.5% to 4.5%. Input material: PBMCs or T cells enriched from blood (not recorded which). The receptors were gathered from a woman aged 25 to 39 with acute COVID-19. Both conserved end residues are part of each CDR3. The size field is filled for only some rows; it gives once, few, many or a size class.

>TRBV9|.
CASSVGQGAQETQYF
>TRBV19|once
CASSIGGLAEQFF
>TRBV9|few
CASSVGGTDGDTQYF
>TRBV7-2|.
CASSSRVGALTYEQYF
>TRBV5-5|once
CASSTQGAYGYTF
>TRBV29-1|.
CSVKDISGDTDTQYF
>TRBV7-8|few
CASSSPERGLSYEQYF
>TRBV13|.
CASSLAGVKGEKLFF
>TRBV27|.
CASATGWGQFF
>TRBV13|.
CASSFERDRVPYEQYF
>TRBV7-2|.
CASSSGHYNSPLHF
>TRBV13|.
CASSPPGGRRYEQYF
>TRBV3-1/TRBV3-2|once
CASSRSAGGFRTDTQYF
>TRBV11-2|few
CASSLDLQGRWEQFF
>TRBV30|.
CARQDLTGELFF